This T cell receptor beta chain derives from a study of shared clonotypes between healthy human individuals. As for the study in general: Each donor contributed plates that comprised three CD4 naive, three CD4 memory, two CD8 naive and one CD8 memory.

Naive CD8 cells lacked CD45RO and underwent positive selection for CCR7, leaving out terminally differentiated effector memory CD45RA+ cells. The junction had 6 bases not matched to a gene; V was cut back by 0 bases and J by 6 bases. The CDR3 length is 15 residues. Germline V lookup: CDR1 SGDLS, CDR2 YYNGEE. This table comes from immunoSEQ multiplex PCR, and its TCRdb copy is limited to in-frame clones, with some not included. The table records about 2.2 million clones, under 95% of them present only once. The source is a man aged 18 to 30 in good health. Some clones in this sample may be carry-over from other donors' samples. The V and J genes are TRBV9 and TRBJ1-1; 9 nucleotides align to TRBD1. The sequenced sample consisted of naive CD8+ T cells from PBMCs. CDR3 region: CASSVGAQGAPEAFF. The CDR3 DNA reads as TGTGCCAGCAGCGTAGGAGCACAGGGGGCCCCTGAAGCTTTCTTT.